The entry below gives a single T cell receptor beta chain sequence along with its context. The target antigen is unknown. Sequenced by immunoSEQ multiplex PCR; TCRdb stores in-frame clones only, minus some. The sample carries some 2,100,000 clones, approximately 94% recorded once. From germline, CDR1 is SGHRS and CDR2 YFSETQ. Trimming removed 3 bases from V and 2 bases from J; junction bases left unmatched: 5. CDR3 size: 15 residues. The record originates from a study of shared clonotypes between healthy human individuals. Study-level findings and limits: Blood alone was sampled, and tissue repertoires likely differ.

Sequenced material: naive CD4+ T cells sorted from blood. The subset: CD45RA+ positively selected. The chain recombines TRBV5-1 with TRBJ2-1, with 7 bases lining up with TRBD1. The sequence came from a man younger than 35 in good health. CDR3 bases: TGCGCCAGCAGCTCTCAGGGGGAGACCTACAATGAGCAGTTCTTC. The encoded protein is CASSSQGETYNEQFF.